The sequence of this TCR beta chain was determined in a study of T cells in narcolepsy. General study results and limits: No autoreactive T cell clone sequences appeared in some memory CD4+ repertoires.

Method: immunoSEQ multiplex PCR; TCRdb's copy keeps in-frame clones and lacks some. Of around 30,000 clones listed, 81% are singletons. Comment on this clone: What it binds is unknown.

The CDR3 runs to 17 residues. With V trimmed by 2 bases and J by 4 bases, 11 bases remained unmatched. In germline, CDR1 is MNHNS, CDR2 SASEGT. Sequencing was performed on memory (CD45RA-) CD4+ T cells from blood. This chain links TRBV6-1 with TRBJ2-5; 9 bases match TRBD2. The clonotype comes from a human donor in good health. The CDR3: CASSEWYSGGVGETQYF. The CDR3 DNA reads TGTGCCAGCAGTGAATGGTATAGCGGGGGCGTTGGAGAGACCCAGTACTTC.